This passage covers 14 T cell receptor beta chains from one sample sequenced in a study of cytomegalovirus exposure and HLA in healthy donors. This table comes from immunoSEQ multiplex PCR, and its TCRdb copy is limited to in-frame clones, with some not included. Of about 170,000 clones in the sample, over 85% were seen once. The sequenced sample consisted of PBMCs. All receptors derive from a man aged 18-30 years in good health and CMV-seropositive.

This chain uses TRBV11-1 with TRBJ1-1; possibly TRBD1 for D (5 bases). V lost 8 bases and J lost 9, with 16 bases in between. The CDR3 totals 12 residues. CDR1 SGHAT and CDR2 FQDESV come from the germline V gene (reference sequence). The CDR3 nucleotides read TGTGCCAGCCAACCCCAGGGCTCCCAAGCTTTCTTT. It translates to CASQPQGSQAFF.

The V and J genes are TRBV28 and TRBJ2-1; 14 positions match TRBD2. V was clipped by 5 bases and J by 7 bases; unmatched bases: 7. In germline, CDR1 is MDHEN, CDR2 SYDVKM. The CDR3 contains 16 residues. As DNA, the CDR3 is TGTGCCAGCAGTACCCCCGGGACTAGCGGGAGAAATGAGCAGTTCTTC. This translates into CASSTPGTSGRNEQFF. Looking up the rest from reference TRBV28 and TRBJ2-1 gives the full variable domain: DVKVTQSSRYLVKRTGEKVFLECVQDMDHENMFWYRQDPGLGLRLIYFSYDVKMKEKGDIPEGYSVSREKKERFSLILESASTNQTSMYLCASSTPGTSGRNEQFFGPGTRLTVL.

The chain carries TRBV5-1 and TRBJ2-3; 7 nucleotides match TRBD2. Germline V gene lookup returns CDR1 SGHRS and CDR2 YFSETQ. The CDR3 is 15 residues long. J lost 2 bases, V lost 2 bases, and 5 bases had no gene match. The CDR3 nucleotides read TGCGCCAGCAGCTTCGCGGGAGTGGACACAGATACGCAGTATTTT. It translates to CASSFAGVDTDTQYF.

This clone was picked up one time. CDR3 sequence (DNA): TGTGCCAGCAGCGCCAGACTAGCGATAACGGAGACCCAGTACTTC. Its translation is CASSARLAITETQYF. This rearrangement joins TRBV11-3 to TRBJ2-5; 8 nucleotides align to TRBD2. The CDR3 is 15 amino acids. After removal of 5 bases from V and 5 bases from J, the junction contained 10 bases not matched to a gene. Germline assignment: CDR1 SGHNT and CDR2 YENEEA.

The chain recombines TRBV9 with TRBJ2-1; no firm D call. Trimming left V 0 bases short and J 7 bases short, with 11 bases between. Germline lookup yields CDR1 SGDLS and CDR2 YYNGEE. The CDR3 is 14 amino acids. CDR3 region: CASSVATGLNEQFF. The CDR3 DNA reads TGTGCCAGCAGCGTAGCTACCGGTTTAAATGAGCAGTTCTTC.

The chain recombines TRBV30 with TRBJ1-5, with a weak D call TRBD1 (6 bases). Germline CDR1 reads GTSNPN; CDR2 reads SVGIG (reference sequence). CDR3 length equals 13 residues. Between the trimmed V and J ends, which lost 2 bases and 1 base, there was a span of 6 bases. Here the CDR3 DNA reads TGTGCCTGGAGTAGGGGGAGCAATCAGCCCCAGCATTTT. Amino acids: CAWSRGSNQPQHF.

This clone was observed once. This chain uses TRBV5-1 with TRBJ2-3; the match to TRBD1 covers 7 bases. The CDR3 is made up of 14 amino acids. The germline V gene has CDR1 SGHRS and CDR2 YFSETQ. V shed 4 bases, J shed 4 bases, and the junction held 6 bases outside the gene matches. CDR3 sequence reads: CASSTRQGPDTQYF. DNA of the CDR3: TGCGCCAGCAGCACCAGACAGGGCCCAGATACGCAGTATTTT.

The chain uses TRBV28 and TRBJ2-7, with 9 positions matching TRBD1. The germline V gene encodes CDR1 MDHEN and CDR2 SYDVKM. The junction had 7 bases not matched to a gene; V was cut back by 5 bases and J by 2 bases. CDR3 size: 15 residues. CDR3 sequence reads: CASSETGGYAYEQYF. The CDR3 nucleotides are TGTGCCAGCAGTGAGACAGGGGGTTACGCCTACGAGCAGTACTTC.

As DNA, the CDR3 is TGTGCCAGCAGTGAAGGGAGTGCAACTAATGAAAAACTGTTTTTT. This encodes CASSEGSATNEKLFF. J is TRBJ1-4 and V is TRBV28; no reliable D call. V was shortened by 5 bases and J by 0 bases, with 10 bases between the two germline ends. Germline CDR1 and CDR2: MDHEN and SYDVKM. CDR3 length equals 15 residues.

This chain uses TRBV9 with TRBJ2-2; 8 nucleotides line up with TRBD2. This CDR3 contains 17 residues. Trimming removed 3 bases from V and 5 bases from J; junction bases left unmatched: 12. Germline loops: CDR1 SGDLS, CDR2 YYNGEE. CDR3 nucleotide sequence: TGTGCCAGCAGCGCCCCACCGGGACTAGAGGGGACCGGGGAGCTGTTTTTT. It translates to CASSAPPGLEGTGELFF.

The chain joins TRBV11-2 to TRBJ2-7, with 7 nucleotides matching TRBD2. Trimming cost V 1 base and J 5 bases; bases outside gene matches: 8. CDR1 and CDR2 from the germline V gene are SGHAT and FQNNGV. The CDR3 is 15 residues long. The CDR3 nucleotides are TGTGCCAGCAGCTTAGGTAGTATTCGGGGGGACGAGCAGTACTTC. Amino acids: CASSLGSIRGDEQYF.

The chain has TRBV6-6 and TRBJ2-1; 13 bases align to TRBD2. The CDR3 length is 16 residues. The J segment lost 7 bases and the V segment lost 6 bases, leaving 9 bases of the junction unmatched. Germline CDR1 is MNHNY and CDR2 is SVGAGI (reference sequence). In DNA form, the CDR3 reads TGTGCCAGCAGGGACGGGACTAGCGGGATTGGGAATGAGCAGTTCTTC. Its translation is CASRDGTSGIGNEQFF.

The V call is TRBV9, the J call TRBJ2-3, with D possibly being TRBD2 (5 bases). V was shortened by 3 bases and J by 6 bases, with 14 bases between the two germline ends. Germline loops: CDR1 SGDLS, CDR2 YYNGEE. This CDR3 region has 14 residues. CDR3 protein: CASSAGIPPDTQYF. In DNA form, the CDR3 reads TGTGCCAGCAGCGCCGGGATACCTCCGGATACGCAGTATTTT.

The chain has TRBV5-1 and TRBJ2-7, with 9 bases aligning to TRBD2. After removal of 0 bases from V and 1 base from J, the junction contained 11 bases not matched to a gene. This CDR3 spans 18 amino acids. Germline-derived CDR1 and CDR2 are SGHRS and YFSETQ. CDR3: CASSLVTTAGGSSYEQYF. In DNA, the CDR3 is TGCGCCAGCAGCTTGGTAACGACAGCGGGGGGTTCGTCCTACGAGCAGTACTTC.